This T cell receptor beta chain was captured by sequencing in a study of human T cells and chemical hapten exposure. The germline V gene has CDR1 DFQATT and CDR2 SNEGSKA (reference sequence). Trimming left V 1 base short and J 0 bases short, with 7 bases between. CDR3 length: 14 amino acids. Time point given: pre-sensitization, week 0. Treatment here: therapeutic diphenylcyclopropenone sensitization with weekly scalp DPC. One entry per CDR3 protein, called by TCRdb with MiXCR from the RACE reads. This sample yields 250,000 to 300,000 distinct CDR3 sequences, of which over 7.5% are seen a single time; 1.2% belongs to the top ten. This clonotype was seen repeatedly, ten times or more. Its antigen remains unknown. Whole-study findings and limits: Higher patch test scores went with higher counts of PT1 expanded TCRs.

Material: whole blood, obtained in connection with sensitization to the hapten diphenylcyclopropenone (DPC). This TCR derives from a man aged 18 to 29 with alopecia areata. Some clones in this sample may be carry-over from other donors' samples. The gene calls are TRBV20-1 and TRBJ1-5; D remains ambiguous. The CDR3 reads CSARARNSNQPQHF. Written as DNA, the CDR3 is TGCAGTGCTAGAGCCAGGAATAGCAATCAGCCCCAGCATTTT.